Listed below are T cell receptor beta chains from one sample, sequenced in a study of cytomegalovirus exposure and HLA in healthy donors. Measured with immunoSEQ multiplex PCR; TCRdb has only the in-frame clones, and not every one. The sample has 250,000 or so clones, around nine tenths seen once. The specimen sequenced was PBMCs. These receptors came from a man aged 18 to 30 in good health and CMV-seronegative. Both conserved end residues are part of each CDR3. A D gene is named only where the DNA matches it firmly. Clone size is given for some rows only: seen once, a few or many times, or a class if the clone is expanded.

NA	TRBV2	NA	TRBJ1-5	CASIGEGGQPQHF	TGTGCCAGCATCGGTGAGGGAGGTCAGCCCCAGCATTTT
NA	TRBV5-1	NA	TRBJ1-1	CASSLGGREWEAFF	TGCGCCAGCAGCTTGGGAGGCCGGGAATGGGAAGCTTTCTTT
NA	TRBV7-9	NA	TRBJ1-1	CASSSSGPNTEAFF	TGTGCCAGCAGCTCCAGCGGACCGAACACTGAAGCTTTCTTT
NA	TRBV27	TRBD2	TRBJ2-1	CASTAGSGGNEQFF	TGTGCCAGCACCGCGGGGTCGGGGGGAAATGAGCAGTTCTTC
NA	TRBV6-1	NA	TRBJ1-2	CAMKAPGYYGYTF	TGTGCCATGAAAGCCCCGGGGTACTATGGCTACACCTTC
NA	TRBV5-1	NA	TRBJ2-3	CASSPPGVPDTQYF	TGCGCCAGCAGCCCCCCGGGGGTTCCAGATACGCAGTATTTT
NA	TRBV4-1	NA	TRBJ2-1	CASSPGQGRYEQFF	TGCGCCAGCAGCCCGGGACAAGGAAGGTATGAGCAGTTCTTC
few	TRBV7-9	TRBD2	TRBJ2-7	CASSSATSGGSYEQYF	TGTGCCAGCAGCTCCGCGACTAGCGGGGGATCCTACGAGCAGTACTTC
once	TRBV27	NA	TRBJ1-6	CASSPGGSYNSPLHF	TGTGCCAGCAGCCCTGGCGGTTCCTATAATTCACCCCTCCACTTT
NA	TRBV5-6	NA	TRBJ2-5	CASSTGSQETQYF	TGTGCCAGCAGTACCGGGTCCCAAGAGACCCAGTACTTC
once	TRBV5-6	NA	TRBJ2-5	CASSLPREDLKETQYF	TGTGCCAGCAGCCTCCCTCGTGAAGACTTAAAAGAGACCCAGTACTTC
NA	TRBV30	NA	TRBJ2-7	CAWSVVGGPVRYEQYF	TGTGCCTGGAGTGTAGTTGGAGGCCCCGTCCGATACGAGCAGTACTTC
NA	TRBV7-2	NA	TRBJ1-1	CASSLRSGEAEAFF	TGTGCCAGCAGCCTACGTTCTGGAGAGGCTGAAGCTTTCTTT
NA	TRBV5-6	NA	TRBJ1-4	CASSPAGVNEKLFF	TGTGCCAGCAGCCCCGCGGGGGTTAATGAAAAACTGTTTTTT
NA	TRBV12-5	NA	TRBJ2-7	CASGPGGSYEQYF	TGTGCTAGTGGTCCCGGGGGATCCTACGAGCAGTACTTC
NA	TRBV2	NA	TRBJ2-7	CASSVEGLEQYF	TGTGCCAGCAGTGTCGAGGGACTCGAGCAGTACTTC
NA	TRBV5-1	NA	TRBJ2-2	CASSLDWSQATGELFF	TGCGCCAGCAGCTTGGATTGGAGCCAAGCCACCGGGGAGCTGTTTTTT
NA	TRBV5-1	TRBD2	TRBJ2-1	CASSLSGTHNEQFF	TGCGCCAGCAGCTTGAGCGGGACCCACAATGAGCAGTTCTTC
NA	TRBV7-3	NA	TRBJ2-1	CASSREVGEQFF	TGTGCCAGCAGCCGAGAGGTGGGTGAGCAGTTCTTC
NA	TRBV18	NA	TRBJ1-1	CASSPPKRTVNTEAFF	TGTGCCAGCTCTCCCCCCAAAAGGACAGTGAACACTGAAGCTTTCTTT
NA	TRBV28	TRBD1	TRBJ2-7	CASSLDRVVRYEQYF	TGTGCCAGCAGTCTGGACAGGGTAGTTCGGTACGAGCAGTACTTC
NA	TRBV7-9	TRBD1	TRBJ1-2	CASSLAEGTAFGYTF	TGTGCCAGCAGCTTAGCGGAGGGGACAGCCTTCGGCTACACCTTC
NA	TRBV7-9	NA	TRBJ1-2	CASSQQYREAIYGYTF	TGTGCCAGCAGCCAACAGTATCGGGAGGCTATCTATGGCTACACCTTC
NA	TRBV6-5	NA	TRBJ2-1	CASSYSSLSEQFF	TGTGCCAGCAGTTACTCTTCCTTGAGTGAGCAGTTCTTC
NA	TRBV28	NA	TRBJ1-2	CASSLPEWGGDYGYTF	TGTGCCAGCAGTTTACCTGAATGGGGAGGAGACTATGGCTACACCTTC
NA	TRBV30	TRBD1	TRBJ2-1	CAGSTGKGDEQFF	TGTGCCGGCTCGACAGGGAAAGGCGATGAGCAGTTCTTC
NA	TRBV5-5	TRBD1	TRBJ1-1	CASSSGRVQGAGEAFF	TGTGCCAGCAGCTCCGGGCGGGTGCAGGGGGCTGGTGAAGCTTTCTTT
NA	TRBV9	TRBD2	TRBJ2-7	CASSVKAGTDEQYF	TGTGCCAGCAGCGTCAAAGCGGGGACCGACGAGCAGTACTTC
NA	TRBV28	NA	TRBJ1-6	CASSIRGLESPLHF	TGTGCCAGCAGCATCAGGGGCTTGGAGTCACCCCTCCACTTT
once	TRBV12-5	TRBD1	TRBJ2-1	CASGLDRGTRAYNEQFF	TGTGCTAGTGGTTTGGACAGGGGAACGAGGGCCTACAATGAGCAGTTCTTC
NA	TRBV7-6	TRBD2	TRBJ2-1	CASSRSGGAPIEQFF	TGTGCCAGCAGCCGCAGCGGGGGGGCCCCCATCGAGCAGTTCTTC
NA	TRBV5-1	NA	TRBJ2-5	CASRTNQETQYF	TGCGCCAGCAGAACAAACCAAGAGACCCAGTACTTC
NA	TRBV6-5	NA	TRBJ1-5	CASSYTGTSNQPQHF	TGTGCCAGCAGTTACACAGGGACCAGCAATCAGCCCCAGCATTTT
NA	TRBV7-2	NA	TRBJ2-1	CASSLAGSPNEQFF	TGTGCCAGCAGCTTGGCCGGGTCGCCCAATGAGCAGTTCTTC
NA	TRBV29-1	NA	TRBJ2-3	CSVGTASTDTQYF	TGCAGCGTTGGGACAGCTAGCACAGATACGCAGTATTTT
NA	TRBV10-3	NA	TRBJ2-3	CATLDPGTAGDTQYF	TGTGCCACGCTTGATCCCGGGACTGCGGGAGATACGCAGTATTTT
NA	TRBV6-6	TRBD1	TRBJ1-4	CASSRRQGASEKLFF	TGTGCCAGCAGTCGCCGACAGGGGGCGTCTGAAAAACTGTTTTTT
NA	TRBV5-6	NA	TRBJ2-7	CASSLAGTGRAGGFEQYF	TGTGCCAGCAGCTTGGCTGGGACAGGGAGAGCGGGAGGTTTCGAGCAGTACTTC
NA	TRBV19	NA	TRBJ2-1	CASSPIQRRGYNEQFF	TGTGCCAGTAGCCCAATTCAACGCAGGGGATACAATGAGCAGTTCTTC
NA	TRBV7-2	NA	TRBJ2-3	CASSSQGADTQYF	TGTGCCAGCAGCTCCCAAGGGGCAGATACGCAGTATTTT